This T cell receptor (beta chain) was documented in a study of shared clonotypes between healthy human individuals (TCRdb year 2020). Study-wide context: Two women and a few men aged 18 to 49 years were included in the cohort. Per donor, three plates each were used for CD4 naive and CD4 memory, two for CD8 naive, and one for CD8 memory. To estimate repertoire size and how much clonotypes are shared between individuals, the study performed deep sequencing of blood TCR repertoires from a few healthy adults. To increase sequencing depth and limit assay-specific biases, different laboratories used diverse techniques to prepare libraries and sequence TCR repertoires. Each donor's leukapheresis produced roughly between about 0.9 and 9.5 billion PBMCs. Study-wide conclusions, independent of this receptor: Estimated clonotype richness was generally larger for naive than for memory subsets. Even with the large sequencing depth, rarefaction of the sorted-subset datasets indicated that sequencing was incomplete. Based on pairwise subsampling, the degree of clonotype sharing among donors was expected to be affected by sequencing depth. Sampling was limited to blood, and TCR repertoires in tissue likely differ from TCR repertoires in blood. Across a handful of donors, 4.5% to 6.5% of naive CD4, around 3.3% of naive CD8, under 2.5% of memory CD4, and approximately 0.4% of memory CD8 clonotypes were shared. Compared with non-shared clonotypes, the clonotypes found in all four sorted-subset donors had higher generation probabilities. Because the study included a small number of donors, the genetic and exposure-history diversity represented was limited.

Details on this clone: This receptor's antigen is unknown. Within one base of it there is no much larger clone, and no base qualities were kept.

Healthy HIV-negative adults with no recently reported acute infections or vaccinations were included as donors. Only Caucasian adults living in Nashville, Tennessee, USA were represented among the donors. CD4+ T cells were enriched through magnetic negative selection, after which naive cells were positively selected on CD45RA and the remaining negative fraction served as the memory subset. After blood collection by leukapheresis, PBMCs were isolated using Ficoll-Histopaque density gradient centrifugation and then cryopreserved in the vapor phase of liquid nitrogen. Analytical flow cytometry was used to check the purity and quantity of every magnetically sorted T cell population. Each sorted fraction had its genomic DNA isolated and then quantified by UV absorbance on a Nanodrop 2000c. The CDR3 runs 14 amino acids, cysteine and phenylalanine included. The retained sequence is limited to the CDR3, 42 bases, with the frame set at the first base. Trimming at the junction amounts to 7 bases on V and 4 bases on J, and the germline ends lie 16 bases apart. The germline V gene encodes CDR1 MNHEY and CDR2 SVGAGI.

Using the deep immunoSEQ assay, multiplex PCR amplified TCR CDR3 regions from genomic DNA. Extracted genomic DNA from each cell subset was spread evenly across all wells of several immunoSEQ 96-well plates, with each plate serving as a replicate. For sorted subsets, 200 to 250 ng of genomic DNA, equivalent to about 30,000 T cell genomes, went into each replicate PCR. The purified libraries were quantified using a Qubit 3.0 fluorometer, sized with a Bioanalyzer 2100, and then quantified again using the KAPA Library Quantification kit. A separate single-read 150-cycle Illumina NextSeq 550 flow cell was used to sequence each immunoSEQ 96-well plate. The paper's processing steps were these. Because the immunoSEQ output included only junctional sequences and no quality scores, the filtering could not be the same as the filtering used for full-length reads. To assign V/J genes and CDR3, sequences were annotated against IMGT germline references using PyIR, a Python wrapper for IgBLAST v1.9. Reads with weak V/J assignments (E-value above 1e-6), missing CDR3, stop codons, out-of-frame junctions, or ambiguous translated residues were removed. V3J clonotypes were defined as sequences sharing the same inferred V gene, J gene, and CDR3 amino acid sequence. The percentage overlap between two repertoires was calculated by dividing the number of shared unique clonotypes by the size of the smaller repertoire. Repertoire richness was assessed with RTK rarefaction, the Chao1 estimator, and Recon v2.1 estimates of unobserved clonotypes. For all TCRbeta clonotypes obtained by the gDNA method from a handful of donors, generation probabilities were computed with OLGA. Here the immuneACCESS table is served through TCRdb, limited to in-frame sequences with V and J called. Missing clones are a known gap in these copies; in checked studies unresolved V genes cover under half, and the rest lacks a known reason. V and J calls and clone size follow that table, whereas D and trimming were derived from the DNA. The sample includes about 2.4 million clones, with roughly 93% observed a single time. Of the sample, roughly 0.39% falls within the top ten clones.

The sequenced material came from naive CD4+ T cells from PBMCs. The label giving this sample's cell subset or site can be read as: CD45RA+ positively selected. The receptor comes from a man aged 18 to 30 in good health. Some clones in this sample may be carry-over from other donors' samples. The chain joins TRBV6-5 to TRBJ1-2; matching of 6 bases hints at TRBD1 as the D gene. The DNA reads as follows: TGTGCCAGCACCTCGGTAGGGACATCCTATGGCTACACCTTC. Translated, this is CASTSVGTSYGYTF.